This T cell receptor (beta chain) was retrieved from a study of T cells in Graves' hyperthyroidism and ophthalmopathy. Regarding the study as a whole: The authors' 13 V-J model separated ophthalmopathy from stable hyperthyroidism. The model made its ophthalmopathy prediction, and onset followed a median 6.5 months later.

The CDR3 covers 17 residues. In germline, CDR1 is SGDLS, CDR2 YYNGEE. V dropped 4 bases and J dropped 0 bases, with 14 bases sitting between them. Amplified regions were TCR beta CDR3 sequences from RNA transcripts. HTBI primers drove first-round RT-PCR of the TCR CDR3. TCRdb re-derived calls from the multiplex PCR reads in MiXCR, one entry per CDR3 protein. Of 500,000 to 650,000 distinct CDR3 sequences listed, 35% to 50% were seen once; the top ten hold about 40%. Any patient presenting with uncontrolled infection, other autoimmune disease, pregnancy or lactation was left out. The diagnoses drew upon clinical symptoms, serum thyroxine and TRAb, thyroid ultrasound and orbital computed tomography. This clonotype has a count of ten or more. Antigen: not known.

What was sequenced was peripheral blood or thyroid tissue (not recorded which). The source is an adult woman with Graves' disease, either hyperthyroidism or ophthalmopathy (not recorded which). The chain couples TRBV9 to TRBJ1-6; D is unresolved. The CDR3 here is CASSPLEGSSYNSPLHF. CDR3 coding DNA: TGTGCCAGCAGCCCGCTTGAGGGAAGCTCCTATAATTCACCCCTCCACTTT.